This is a list of T cell receptor beta chains from one sample in a study of blood T cell repertoires in COVID-19. The table came from immunoSEQ multiplex PCR; TCRdb's copy has only in-frame clones and leaves some out. The data hold about 190,000 clones, with 88% observed a single time. Material for sequencing was peripheral blood. The receptors come from a man aged 25-40 years with acute or convalescent COVID-19. Each CDR3 is given with its conserved first and last residue. A D gene is named only where the DNA matches it firmly. Clone size is shown for a subset of rows, as once, few, many or a class of expanded clone.

.	TRBV27	.	TRBJ2-1	TGTGCCAGCAGAGAACCCAGGGGCAATGAGCAGTTCTTC	CASREPRGNEQFF
.	TRBV28	TRBD1	TRBJ1-6	TGTGCCAGCAGTCCCGCCCGCGGACAGGGGACTGATTCACCCCTCCACTTT	CASSPARGQGTDSPLHF
.	TRBV15	TRBD2	TRBJ2-2	TGTGCCACCAGCAGAGGCCTAGCGGGGTCGGTCGGGGAGCTGTTTTTT	CATSRGLAGSVGELFF
few	TRBV3-1/TRBV3-2	TRBD2	TRBJ2-7	TGTGCCAGCAGCGAACCTAGCGGGAGTTTCTACGAGCAGTACTTC	CASSEPSGSFYEQYF
.	TRBV30	.	TRBJ2-5	TGTGCCTGGAGTGTACCCGGGCCTGGCAGGGATTGGGAGACCCAGTACTTC	CAWSVPGPGRDWETQYF
.	TRBV5-4	TRBD2	TRBJ2-3	TGTGCCAGCAGGTCGGTGGGGAGGGGCGCAGATACGCAGTATTTT	CASRSVGRGADTQYF
.	TRBV15	.	TRBJ2-2	TGTGCCACCAGCAGAGATCCTACCGGGGAGCTGTTTTTT	CATSRDPTGELFF
.	TRBV6-5	TRBD1	TRBJ2-7	TGTGCCAGCAGAATTGGACAGGGTATTCCCTACGAGCAGTACTTC	CASRIGQGIPYEQYF
.	TRBV27	.	TRBJ1-2	TGTGCCAGCAGTCTAGGCCAGGGGCTACAGAATGGCTACACCTTC	CASSLGQGLQNGYTF
.	TRBV5-1	.	TRBJ1-5	TGCGCCAGCAGCCCCGGACACGCCAGCAATCAGCCCCAGCATTTT	CASSPGHASNQPQHF
.	TRBV25-1	TRBD2	TRBJ2-2	TGTGCCAGCAGTGAAACTAGCGGGAGTTTGGGGGAGCTGTTTTTT	CASSETSGSLGELFF
.	TRBV5-1	.	TRBJ2-1	TGCGCCAGCAGCTTGTTGTCGTCCCGTAGCTACAATGAGCAGTTCTTC	CASSLLSSRSYNEQFF
.	TRBV27	.	TRBJ1-2	TGTGCCAGCAAACCTACCCCAGGCTATGGCTACACCTTC	CASKPTPGYGYTF
.	TRBV28	TRBD2	TRBJ2-1	TGTGCCAGCAGTTTAGGGACTAGCGGGGCCAGCTCCTACAATGAGCAGTTCTTC	CASSLGTSGASSYNEQFF
.	TRBV7-9	.	TRBJ2-2	TGTGCCAGCAGCTTACTGAACACCGGGGAGCTGTTTTTT	CASSLLNTGELFF
.	TRBV5-1	TRBD2	TRBJ2-1	TGCGCCAGCAGCATTAGACTAGCGGGAGATTTGGGCGGTGAGCAGTTCTTC	CASSIRLAGDLGGEQFF
.	TRBV19	.	TRBJ2-2	TGTGCCAGTACCTCTCTAGTGGGCACCGGGGAGCTGTTTTTT	CASTSLVGTGELFF
.	TRBV11-2	TRBD1	TRBJ1-2	TGTGCCAGCAGCGTCCTCCGGGACAGATGCTTC	CASSVLRDRCF
.	TRBV4-1	.	TRBJ2-7	TGCGCCAGCAGCCAAACAAGCGGGCTATGGGACTACGAGCAGTACTTC	CASSQTSGLWDYEQYF
.	TRBV5-1	.	TRBJ2-7	TGCGCCAGCAGCTTGGACGCAGGGACCTACGAGCAGTACTTC	CASSLDAGTYEQYF
once	TRBV28	.	TRBJ1-1	TGTGCCACCGAGGGGAACACTGAAGCTTTCTTT	CATEGNTEAFF
.	TRBV28	.	TRBJ2-3	TGTGCCAGCACCTACCCAGGGGCCGATACGCAGTATTTT	CASTYPGADTQYF
.	TRBV6-5	TRBD1	TRBJ1-1	TGTGCCAGCAGCGCAGCCAGGGGGCCTGGTGAAGCTTTCTTT	CASSAARGPGEAFF
once	TRBV27	.	TRBJ1-3	TGTGCCAGCAGTGCCAGGACTGGAAACACCATATATTTT	CASSARTGNTIYF
.	TRBV19	.	TRBJ2-1	TGTGCCAGTAGTATAGGGGGACTGCCTCGGGAGCAGTTCTTC	CASSIGGLPREQFF
.	TRBV27	.	TRBJ1-5	TGTGCCAGCAGGGCTGCAAAGGAGGGCAATCAGCCCCAGCATTTT	CASRAAKEGNQPQHF
.	TRBV28	.	TRBJ1-1	TGTGCCAGCACCCCCCTTGCGGGGTATGGTGCTTTCTTT	CASTPLAGYGAFF
.	TRBV27	TRBD1	TRBJ2-5	TGTGCCAGCAGTCCCCAGAAAACGAAGGGACAGGGGTTCACAGAGACCCAGTACTTC	CASSPQKTKGQGFTETQYF
.	TRBV28	.	TRBJ1-1	TGTGCCAGCAGTTCCATGAACACTGAAGCTTTCTTT	CASSSMNTEAFF
.	TRBV15	.	TRBJ2-7	TGTGCCACCAGCAGAACCACAGGGAAGGTCTACGAGCAGTACTTC	CATSRTTGKVYEQYF
.	TRBV5-6	TRBD2	TRBJ2-7	TGTGCCAGCAGCTTCAGGGGATCGGCTAGCGGGCCGTCGGAGCAGTACTTC	CASSFRGSASGPSEQYF
.	TRBV5-4	.	TRBJ1-1	TGTGCCAGCAGCTTGGGAGGATCCTCTGAAGCTTTCTTT	CASSLGGSSEAFF
.	TRBV7-8	.	TRBJ1-5	TGTGCCAGCAGTTTCCTGAATCAGCCCCAGCATTTT	CASSFLNQPQHF
.	TRBV5-1	TRBD2	TRBJ2-7	TGCGCCAGCAGCTTTAGCGGGGGCGAGCAGTACTTC	CASSFSGGEQYF
.	TRBV9	TRBD1	TRBJ2-2	TGTGCCAGCGCCGGGACAGTGAACACCGGGGAGCTGTTTTTT	CASAGTVNTGELFF
.	TRBV5-4	TRBD2	TRBJ2-3	TGTGCCAGCAGCTCCAGACTAGCGGGGCCAAGCACAGATACGCAGTATTTT	CASSSRLAGPSTDTQYF
.	TRBV28	.	TRBJ1-2	TGTGCCAGCAGTTTATTCGGAACAGGATATGGCTACACCTTC	CASSLFGTGYGYTF